The TCR beta chain described here comes from a study of T cell responses to AZD1222 COVID-19 vaccine. Study-wide points: White British ancestry dominated among donors, who included more females, and clonal diversity was possibly underestimated.

Comment on this clone: Its antigen is unknown.

The repertoire was sequenced with immunoSEQ multiplex PCR; TCRdb's copy has only in-frame clones and lacks some. The sample yields approximately 300,000 clones, 90% to 95% seen once. V dropped 3 bases and J dropped 4 bases, with 15 bases sitting between them. There are 16 residues in the CDR3. The germline V gene has CDR1 ENHRY and CDR2 SYGVKD. The chain is built from TRBV10-3 and TRBJ1-4; no firm D call. The source was peripheral blood, collected 28 days after the second AZD1222 dose. This TCR was sampled from an adult who received the AZD1222 COVID-19 vaccine. The CDR3 bases are TGTGCCATCAGTGACTCCCGGGGAGGAGATAATGAAAAACTGTTTTTT. This gives the protein CAISDSRGGDNEKLFF.